This T cell receptor (beta chain) was identified during a study of blood T cell repertoires in COVID-19. Across the study: COVID-19 samples collected from the United States, Italy and Spain covered acute and convalescent phases. The cDNA or gDNA used as material had been derived from T cells, B-cell-depleted T cells, or PBMCs.

Germline lookup yields CDR1 MNHEY and CDR2 SMNVEV (reference sequence). The CDR3 runs 14 residues. Trimming removed 0 bases from V and 5 bases from J, with 10 bases in between. Original processing methods: How many nucleated cells were present was estimated from reference gene primer amplification. TCRdb keeps only in-frame clones here, not all; method: immunoSEQ multiplex PCR. The DNA gave D and trimming, while V, J and clone size come from that table. This sample has about 90,000 clones, with 75% to 90% found just once. V and J are TRBV27 and TRBJ1-2; D possibly corresponds to TRBD1 (5 bases). The material sequenced was peripheral blood. This TCR derives from a man at least 80 years old with active or convalescent COVID-19. CDR3 nucleotides: TGTGCCAGCAGTTTATCTGGGGGAGGATATGGCTACACCTTC. Translating gives CASSLSGGGYGYTF.